Each of the 19 T cell receptor beta chains below was sequenced from the same sample in a study of identical twins' blood T cells. TCRdb recomputed calls from the 5' RACE reads with MiXCR, one row per CDR3 protein. The table shows around 1,300 distinct CDR3 sequences, with less than 75% occurring only once. The sample comprised PBMCs. The receptors derive from a woman aged 18-49 years in good health.

The chain joins TRBV10-1 to TRBJ1-2; TRBD1 aligns across 7 bases. With 0 bases clipped from V and 8 bases from J, the junction kept 12 bases outside the gene matches. Germline V gives CDR1 WNHNN, CDR2 SYGVQD (reference sequence). This CDR3 is 16 amino acids long. Here the CDR3 reads CASSESERGPRLGYTF. The CDR3 DNA reads as TGCGCCAGCAGTGAGTCAGAAAGGGGGCCTCGTTTAGGCTACACCTTC.

This clonotype showed up just a few times. The chain employs TRBV6-5 and TRBJ2-2; no clear D gene. From germline, CDR1 is MNHEY and CDR2 SVGAGI. The germline V and J ends were trimmed by 6 bases and 5 bases, with 16 bases remaining between them. This CDR3 is 15 amino acids long. CDR3 loop: CASSLDTPWTGELFF. CDR3 DNA sequence: TGTGCCAGCAGCTTAGACACCCCGTGGACCGGGGAGCTGTTTTTT.

The chain employs TRBV6-4 and TRBJ2-7; 8 nucleotides align to TRBD1. CDR1 MRHNA and CDR2 SNTAGT come from the germline V gene. The CDR3 totals 13 residues. V lost 5 bases to trimming and J lost 3 bases; unmatched junction nucleotides: 3. The CDR3 DNA reads TGTGCCAGCAGTCGACAGGGGATCTACGAGCAGTACTTC. Translated: CASSRQGIYEQYF.

V and J are TRBV15 and TRBJ2-5; D is undetermined. Trimming shortened V by 2 bases and J by 0 bases, and 7 bases separated the two germline ends. The CDR3 runs 14 residues. Germline V gene sequence: CDR1 LNHNV, CDR2 YYDKDF (reference sequence). The CDR3 spells CATSRSGYQETQYF. CDR3 DNA: TGTGCCACCAGCAGATCAGGATACCAAGAGACCCAGTACTTC.

The rearrangement joins TRBV12-1 to TRBJ1-1; the table names TRBD1, a call not compared with the DNA. TRBV12-1 is flagged as a pseudogene. This CDR3 spans 12 amino acids. CDR3 loop: CASSTRTGEAFF. The CDR3 DNA reads as TGCGCCAGCAGCACACGGACGGGAGAAGCTTTCTTT.

This clonotype was observed a handful of times. The chain employs TRBV6-5 and TRBJ2-7; the match to TRBD2 covers 8 bases. CDR1 and CDR2 (germline): MNHEY, SVGAGI. This CDR3 has 14 amino acids. With 2 bases clipped from V and 0 bases from J, the junction kept 0 bases outside the gene matches. CDR3 nucleotides: TGTGCCAGCAGTTACGGGACTAGCTCCTACGAGCAGTACTTC. As protein: CASSYGTSSYEQYF.

J is TRBJ1-1 and V is TRBV6-5, with D unclear. CDR3 size: 15 residues. Trimming left V 0 bases short and J 0 bases short, with 8 bases between. CDR1 is MNHEY, CDR2 SVGAGI, per germline. DNA of the CDR3: TGTGCCAGCAGTTACTCGAGAGGGCTGAACACTGAAGCTTTCTTT. Protein: CASSYSRGLNTEAFF.

As concerns this clonotype: Compared with germline, one end of the junction differs, possibly owing to a read error. The CDR3 here is CASSPTGSAPSFYERYF. In DNA form, the CDR3 reads TGTGCCAGCAGCCCGACAGGGAGCGCCCCCTCCTTCTACGAGCGGTACTTC. V gene TRBV4-2 combines with J gene TRBJ2-7; 7 bases are shared with TRBD1. Germline CDR1 is LGHNA and CDR2 is YNFKEQ. The CDR3 contains 17 residues.

About this clonotype itself: This may be a read error: a much more frequent sequence differs by one nucleotide. The chain employs TRBV6-7 and TRBJ1-2, with D possibly being TRBD1 (5 bases). TRBV6-7 is given ORF status, its function remaining uncertain. This CDR3 spans 14 amino acids. The V and J ends lost 2 bases and 2 bases respectively, with 9 bases between them. The CDR3 spells CASSYPGGNYGYTF. Here the CDR3 DNA reads TGTGCCAGCAGTTACCCGGGGGGGAACTATGGCTACACCTTC.

V usage is TRBV29-1 and J usage is TRBJ1-1; D call uncertain. Germline V gives CDR1 SQVTM, CDR2 ANQGSEA. This CDR3 is 14 amino acids long. For the CDR3, the DNA is TGCACCCCTCTGATCTCGGGAGGGAACACTGAAGCTTTCTTT. Amino acid sequence: CTPLISGGNTEAFF. Combining the CDR3 with reference TRBV29-1 and TRBJ1-1 gives the whole variable domain SAVISQKPSRDICQRGTSLTIQCQVDSQVTMMFWYRQQPGQSLTLIATANQGSEATYESGFVIDKFPISRPNLTFSTLTVSNMSPEDSSIYLCTPLISGGNTEAFFGQGTRLTVV.

This rearrangement joins TRBV7-2 to TRBJ2-3; D is ambiguous. CDR1 is SGHTA, CDR2 FQGNSA, per germline. The V end was cut by 5 bases, the J end by 0 bases, with 9 bases between. This CDR3 spans 14 amino acids. The DNA for the CDR3 is TGTGCCAGCAGCCAAAGGTATAGCACAGATACGCAGTATTTT. This encodes CASSQRYSTDTQYF.

This chain connects TRBV7-3 to TRBJ1-2; D is undetermined. Trimming pared 6 bases from V and 1 base from J, leaving 3 bases between. The CDR3 totals 11 residues. Germline lookup yields CDR1 SGHTA and CDR2 FQGTGA. CDR3 nucleotides: TGTGCCAGCAGGTTTAACTATGGCTACACCTTC. It encodes CASRFNYGYTF.

The genes are TRBV10-3 and TRBJ1-5; D not certain. V was clipped by 11 bases and J by 6 bases, with 14 bases between them. CDR3 size: 12 residues. Germline assignment: CDR1 ENHRY and CDR2 SYGVKD. The CDR3 DNA is TGTGCCTCACGGGCCCCCCTTCAGCCCCAGCATTTT. It codes for CASRAPLQPQHF.

This rearrangement joins TRBV6-5 to TRBJ1-2; the D gene is possibly TRBD1 (5 bases). Germline lookup yields CDR1 MNHEY and CDR2 SVGAGI. Trimming took off 6 bases at V and 4 bases at J, with 9 bases between the two ends. The CDR3 is 12 residues long. CDR3 sequence reads: CASSYGGYGYTF. The CDR3 DNA is TGTGCCAGCAGCTACGGGGGCTATGGCTACACCTTC.

The chain employs TRBV6-1 and TRBJ1-4; D possibly corresponds to TRBD1 (5 bases). Germline CDR1 and CDR2: MNHNS and SASEGT. The CDR3 contains 14 residues. V lost 5 bases to trimming and J lost 7 bases, with 14 bases between them. As DNA, the CDR3 is TGTGCCAGCAGTATAGCCAGGGAAGTTGAAAAACTGTTTTTT. Translating gives CASSIAREVEKLFF.

V usage is TRBV6-1 and J usage is TRBJ1-5; D gene unclear. There are 13 residues in the CDR3. V lost 4 bases, J lost 0 bases, and 4 bases lay in between. The germline CDR1 and CDR2 sequences are MNHNS and SASEGT. The chain's CDR3 is CASSVGSNQPQHF. DNA for the CDR3: TGTGCCAGCAGTGTCGGTAGCAATCAGCCCCAGCATTTT.

A few counts support this clonotype. V is TRBV7-6 and J is TRBJ2-1, with D perhaps matching TRBD2 (6 bases). The CDR3 sequence is 15 residues long. Trimming left V 4 bases short and J 6 bases short, with 16 bases between. The germline CDR1 and CDR2 sequences are SGHVS and FNYEAQ. The CDR3 DNA reads TGTGCCAGCAGCTCGGGACTCCGGTCCACCAATGAGCAGTTCTTC. Amino acids: CASSSGLRSTNEQFF. Variable domain in full (rest from reference TRBV7-6 and TRBJ2-1): GAGVSQSPRYKVTKRGQDVALRCDPISGHVSLYWYRQALGQGPEFLTYFNYEAQQDKSGLPNDRFSAERPEGSISTLTIQRTEQRDSAMYRCASSSGLRSTNEQFFGPGTRLTVL.

The chain carries TRBV6-1 and TRBJ2-1; 7 bases fit TRBD1. The length of the CDR3 is 16 residues. Germline trimming cut 6 bases from V and 0 bases from J; bases unmatched to any gene: 8. Germline CDR1 MNHNS, CDR2 SASEGT. The CDR3 DNA reads TGTGCCAGCAGGTCTCAGGGGGACAGCTCCTACAATGAGCAGTTCTTC. Its translation is CASRSQGDSSYNEQFF.

V and J are TRBV30 and TRBJ1-3; a possible D gene is TRBD1 (5 bases). Germline-derived CDR1 and CDR2 are GTSNPN and SVGIG (reference sequence). The CDR3 consists of 14 residues. The germline V and J ends were trimmed by 5 bases and 0 bases, with 11 bases remaining between them. The CDR3 DNA follows: TGTGCCTGGCTTACAGGAAACTCTGGAAACACCATATATTTT. Protein sequence: CAWLTGNSGNTIYF.